The 21 T cell receptor beta chains below all came from one sample that was sequenced in a study of blood T cell repertoires in COVID-19. Method: immunoSEQ multiplex PCR; TCRdb's copy keeps in-frame clones and lacks some. The profile shows 90,000 to 120,000 clones, 80% to 85% of them singletons. The sequenced sample consisted of peripheral blood. The receptors were sampled from a human donor in a cohort sampled during active COVID-19.

This chain joins TRBV2 and TRBJ2-5, with 13 bases identical to TRBD2. Germline CDR1 SNHLY, CDR2 FYNNEI. V was clipped by 6 bases and J by 2 bases; unmatched bases: 3. This CDR3 spans 15 amino acids. The DNA for the CDR3 is TGTGCCAGCAGGGGGGGACTAGCGGGACAAGAGACCCAGTACTTC. It specifies CASRGGLAGQETQYF.

J is TRBJ1-1 and V is TRBV5-1; D is unresolved. Germline CDR1 and CDR2: SGHRS and YFSETQ. Trimming pared 4 bases from V and 1 base from J, leaving 11 bases between. The CDR3 runs 14 residues. CDR3 sequence (DNA): TGCGCCAGCAGCCCGCAGGCGACGAACACTGAAGCTTTCTTT. It translates to CASSPQATNTEAFF.

The CDR3 DNA reads as TGTGCCAGCAGCGTAGGAGTAGCAGATACTTACAATGAGCAGTTCTTC. Amino acids: CASSVGVADTYNEQFF. J is TRBJ2-1 and V is TRBV9; no clear D gene. CDR1 and CDR2 from the germline V gene are SGDLS and YYNGEE. V dropped 0 bases and J dropped 4 bases, with 14 bases sitting between them. This CDR3 has 16 residues. The variable domain in full, with the rest retrieved from reference TRBV9 and TRBJ2-1, is DSGVTQTPKHLITATGQRVTLRCSPRSGDLSVYWYQQSLDQGLQFLIQYYNGEERAKGNILERFSAQQFPDLHSELNLSSLELGDSALYFCASSVGVADTYNEQFFGPGTRLTVL.

This chain connects TRBV20-1 to TRBJ1-1; no reliable D call. The germline V gene has CDR1 DFQATT and CDR2 SNEGSKA (reference sequence). This CDR3 is built from 11 residues. V was shortened by 2 bases and J by 4 bases, with 5 bases between the two germline ends. This chain's CDR3 is CSARQFTEAFF. CDR3 nucleotide sequence: TGCAGTGCTAGACAGTTCACTGAAGCTTTCTTT.

J is TRBJ2-1 and V is TRBV7-2, with D perhaps matching TRBD1 (6 bases). CDR1 SGHTA and CDR2 FQGNSA come from the germline V gene. This CDR3 contains 16 residues. The V gene lost 2 bases and the J gene lost 0 bases, with 11 bases spanning the gap. The CDR3 sequence: CASSLWGQSSYNEQFF. The CDR3, as DNA: TGTGCCAGCAGCTTATGGGGACAAAGCTCCTACAATGAGCAGTTCTTC.

The chain recombines TRBV24-1 with TRBJ2-2; D gene uncertain. Deletions cut 4 bases from V and 1 base from J, with 6 bases between. Per the germline V gene, CDR1 is KGHDR and CDR2 is SFDVKD. There are 14 residues in the CDR3. CDR3 sequence: CATSESGNTGELFF. Written as DNA, the CDR3 is TGTGCCACCAGTGAATCCGGGAACACCGGGGAGCTGTTTTTT.

This chain uses TRBV6-6 with TRBJ2-7, with 8 bases aligning to TRBD2. Germline assignment: CDR1 MNHNY and CDR2 SVGAGI (reference sequence). Germline trimming cut 4 bases from V and 3 bases from J; bases unmatched to any gene: 11. This CDR3 is built from 16 residues. In DNA, the CDR3 is TGTGCCAGCAGTTGGGAGAGCGGGAGCGTAAACTACGAGCAGTACTTC. Its protein product is CASSWESGSVNYEQYF.

The rearrangement joins TRBV5-4 to TRBJ2-7, with 11 bases matching TRBD1. Germline values: CDR1 SGHNT, CDR2 YYREEE (reference sequence). The CDR3 has 15 residues. J was trimmed by 3 bases and V by 4 bases; bases with no gene match: 6. CDR3 coding DNA: TGTGCCAGCAGCAGACAGGGACAGGGGGGCTACGAGCAGTACGTC. It encodes CASSRQGQGGYEQYV.

V gene TRBV20-1 combines with J gene TRBJ2-3; 7 positions agree with TRBD2. This CDR3 is built from 11 residues. Unmatched junction bases numbered 6, after V lost 5 bases and J lost 10 bases. Germline CDR1 DFQATT, CDR2 SNEGSKA (reference sequence). The CDR3: CSAGDYPAQYF. The CDR3 bases are TGCAGTGCTGGGGACTACCCTGCGCAGTATTTT.

The count of this clone is one. V usage is TRBV27 and J usage is TRBJ1-2; TRBD1 matches 8 bases. Germline V gives CDR1 MNHEY, CDR2 SMNVEV (reference sequence). There are 17 residues in the CDR3. With V trimmed by 5 bases and J by 5 bases, 16 bases remained unmatched. This chain's CDR3 is CASSLTWTGSPSYGYTF. The CDR3 coding sequence is TGTGCCAGCAGTCTCACTTGGACAGGGAGCCCGAGTTATGGCTACACCTTC.

The chain is built from TRBV3-1 (or the pseudogene TRBV3-2) and TRBJ2-3, with TRBD2 identical over 8 bases. V lost 4 bases to trimming and J lost 0 bases; unmatched junction nucleotides: 9. The CDR3 extends over 17 amino acids. The germline CDR1 and CDR2 sequences are LGHDT and YNNKEL (reference sequence). CDR3 nucleotides: TGTGCCAGCAGCCTCTCAATGACTAGCGTCAGCACAGATACGCAGTATTTT. Translating gives CASSLSMTSVSTDTQYF.

The chain carries TRBV30 and TRBJ2-7, with 8 bases identical to TRBD1. This CDR3 region has 16 residues. Trimming took 6 bases from V and 2 from J; bases not matched to a gene: 15. CDR1 is GTSNPN, CDR2 SVGIG, per germline (reference sequence). This CDR3 reads CACYLYETGAAYEQYF. The CDR3 DNA sequence: TGTGCCTGCTACCTATATGAGACAGGGGCAGCCTACGAGCAGTACTTC.

The chain couples TRBV5-1 to TRBJ2-7, with TRBD1 matching over 8 bases. CDR1 and CDR2 (germline): SGHRS, YFSETQ. The CDR3 is made up of 14 amino acids. V was pared by 4 bases and J by 2 bases, with 5 bases of the junction left unmatched. CDR3: CASSGQDRAYEQYF. The CDR3 nucleotides are TGCGCCAGCAGCGGACAGGACAGGGCCTACGAGCAGTACTTC. Using reference TRBV5-1 and TRBJ2-7 for the parts outside the CDR3, the full variable domain is KAGVTQTPRYLIKTRGQQVTLSCSPISGHRSVSWYQQTPGQGLQFLFEYFSETQRNKGNFPGRFSGRQFSNSRSEMNVSTLELGDSALYLCASSGQDRAYEQYFGPGTRLTVT.

V gene TRBV27 combines with J gene TRBJ1-1; 7 nucleotides line up with TRBD1. Unmatched junction bases numbered 4, after V lost 2 bases and J lost 7 bases. The CDR3 sequence is 13 residues long. The germline CDR1 and CDR2 sequences are MNHEY and SMNVEV (reference sequence). Here the CDR3 DNA reads TGTGCCAGCAGTTTAACTAGACAGGGTGAAGCTTTCTTT. It specifies CASSLTRQGEAFF.

The CDR3, as DNA: TGTGCCAGCAGCTTAGATATAGCTTTAAACTACGAGCAGTACGTC. Translation gives CASSLDIALNYEQYV. The V gene is TRBV7-2, the J gene TRBJ2-7, with no clear D. The CDR3 contains 15 residues. V was cut by 1 base and J by 3 bases, with 13 bases left in between. CDR1 and CDR2 from the germline V gene are SGHTA and FQGNSA.

The chain is built from TRBV19 and TRBJ1-2; D call uncertain. The germline V gene encodes CDR1 LNHDA and CDR2 SQIVND (reference sequence). The V and J ends lost 6 bases and 0 bases respectively, with 11 bases between them. The CDR3 runs 14 residues. The CDR3 here is CASRVVGANYGYTF. DNA of the CDR3: TGTGCCAGTAGAGTAGTGGGAGCTAACTATGGCTACACCTTC.

The chain uses TRBV6-4 and TRBJ2-1; 9 nucleotides line up with TRBD1. Germline V CDR1 and CDR2: MRHNA, SNTAGT. Trimming took 3 bases from V and 7 from J; bases not matched to a gene: 7. CDR3 length equals 15 residues. CDR3 DNA sequence: TGTGCCAGCAGTGAACAGGGGGCTATAGGGAATGAGCAGTTCTTC. It translates to CASSEQGAIGNEQFF.

The genes are TRBV21-1 and TRBJ2-5; TRBD1, the D gene given by the table, was not confirmed from the DNA. TRBV21-1 is shown as a pseudogene. The CDR3 loop spans 13 amino acids. The CDR3 spells CASWYRIQETQYF. CDR3 DNA sequence: TGTGCCAGCTGGTACAGAATACAAGAGACCCAGTACTTC.

This clone has a handful of counts. The genes are TRBV19 and TRBJ1-2; tentative D call: TRBD1 (6 bases). The CDR3 extends over 13 amino acids. Deletions cut 3 bases from V and 7 bases from J, with 12 bases between. Germline CDR1 and CDR2: LNHDA and SQIVND (reference sequence). The CDR3 sequence is CASSIQGRSGYTF. The CDR3, as DNA: TGTGCCAGTAGTATCCAGGGGAGAAGTGGCTACACCTTC. The full variable domain, its missing parts supplied by reference TRBV19 and TRBJ1-2, is DGGITQSPKYLFRKEGQNVTLSCEQNLNHDAMYWYRQDPGQGLRLIYYSQIVNDFQKGDIAEGYSVSREKKESFPLTVTSAQKNPTAFYLCASSIQGRSGYTFGSGTRLTVV.

The chain links TRBV2 to TRBJ2-3, with 9 bases fitting TRBD2. CDR1 and CDR2 from the germline V gene are SNHLY and FYNNEI. Trimming took 2 bases from V and 5 from J; bases not matched to a gene: 8. The CDR3 is made up of 16 amino acids. The DNA for the CDR3 is TGTGCCAGCAGTGAAATGTCTAGCGGGATAGGAGATACGCAGTATTTT. Protein sequence: CASSEMSSGIGDTQYF.

The chain couples TRBV4-3 to TRBJ2-2; no definite D call. V gave up 4 bases and J gave up 1 base, with 10 bases separating them. CDR1 is LGHNA, CDR2 YSLEER, per germline. There are 15 residues in the CDR3. CDR3 DNA: TGCGCCAGCAGCCTGCACCGACAGAACACCGGGGAGCTGTTTTTT. Translating it yields CASSLHRQNTGELFF.